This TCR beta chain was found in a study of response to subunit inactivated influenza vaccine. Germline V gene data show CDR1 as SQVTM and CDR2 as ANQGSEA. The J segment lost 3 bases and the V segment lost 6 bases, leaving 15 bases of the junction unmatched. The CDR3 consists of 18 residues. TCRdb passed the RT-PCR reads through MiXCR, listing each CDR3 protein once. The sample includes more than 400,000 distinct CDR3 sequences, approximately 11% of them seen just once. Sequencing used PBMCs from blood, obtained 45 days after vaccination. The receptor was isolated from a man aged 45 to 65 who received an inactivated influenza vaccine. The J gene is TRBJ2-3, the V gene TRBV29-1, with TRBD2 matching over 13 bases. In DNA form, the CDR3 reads TGCAGCGTGCCCACAACCGGGACTAGCGGGATTACGACAGATACGCAGTATTTT. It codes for CSVPTTGTSGITTDTQYF.